Listed here are 20 T cell receptor beta chains from one sample, sequenced in a study of beta chain features in type 1 diabetes (dated by TCRdb to 2017 to 2018). The method was the immunoSEQ multiplex PCR assay. All of the isolated RNA was reverse transcribed with the High Capacity cDNA Reverse Transcription Kit, so expressed TCRB transcripts were sequenced. TCRdb provides this immuneACCESS table in a form limited to in-frame rearrangements. Some clones are lacking; in checked studies, under half of them reflect an unresolved V gene, and why the rest are absent is not known. Here the sample has hundreds of thousands of clones; around 30% occur a single time. About 0.065% of the sample goes to the ten largest clones. Sequencing was carried out using naive CD4+ T cells from blood. Read against the paper, the sample's cell subset or site label means: true naive CD4+ T cells. The receptors were sampled from a man aged 18 to 29 in good health.

The V and J genes are TRBV29-1 and TRBJ1-1, with D perhaps matching TRBD1 (5 bases). CDR1 SQVTM and CDR2 ANQGSEA come from the germline V gene. The CDR3 sequence is 12 residues long. The ends were cut back, 6 bases at V and 4 bases at J, with 12 bases in the middle. The CDR3 bases are TGCAGCGTAGGACCTGGGGGCACTGAAGCTTTCTTT. This sequence encodes CSVGPGGTEAFF.

This clone was seen more than once but under ten times. The chain is built from TRBV30 and TRBJ2-5; TRBD1 matches at 8 bases. The CDR3 covers 14 residues. J lost 5 bases, V lost 3 bases, and 8 bases had no gene match. The germline gives CDR1 GTSNPN, CDR2 SVGIG (reference sequence). CDR3 DNA sequence: TGTGCCTGGAGGAATACAGGGGGGTTGGAGACCCAGTACTTC. Translating gives CAWRNTGGLETQYF.

The table lists this clone with a few counts. V is TRBV5-6 and J is TRBJ2-3, with a weak D call TRBD1 (5 bases). V was clipped by 5 bases and J by 4 bases, with 11 bases between them. Germline V gene data show CDR1 as SGHDT and CDR2 as YYEEEE. The CDR3 sequence is 13 residues long. CDR3 sequence: CASRDMASDTQYF. The CDR3 region has the DNA TGTGCCAGCAGGGACATGGCCTCAGATACGCAGTATTTT.

The chain carries TRBV11-2 and TRBJ2-7, with unresolved D. Per germline, CDR1 SGHAT and CDR2 FQNNGV. V gave up 2 bases and J gave up 1 base, with 9 bases separating them. The CDR3 is 14 amino acids. CDR3 amino acids: CASSLWSSSYEQYF. For the CDR3, the DNA is TGTGCCAGCAGCTTATGGTCCAGTTCCTACGAGCAGTACTTC.

The chain has TRBV4-3 and TRBJ2-7; 9 bases line up with TRBD1. Germline CDR1 reads LGHNA; CDR2 reads YSLEER. J gave up 4 bases and V 1 base, and 5 bases lay outside the gene matches. This CDR3 has 15 residues. DNA of the CDR3: TGCGCCAGCAGCCAAGGTGGGACAGGGAGGTACGAGCAGTACTTC. This gives the protein CASSQGGTGRYEQYF.

The chain couples TRBV7-9 to TRBJ2-1; D not certain. Germline-derived CDR1 and CDR2 are SEHNR and FQNEAQ (reference sequence). Trimming removed 6 bases at V and 5 bases at J, with 5 bases between. This CDR3 spans 11 amino acids. DNA for the CDR3: TGTGCCAGCAGATATCACAATGAGCAGTTCTTC. It encodes CASRYHNEQFF.

The J gene is TRBJ2-7, the V gene TRBV7-2; TRBD2 agrees at 15 bases. The germline CDR1 and CDR2 sequences are SGHTA and FQGNSA. The CDR3 totals 17 residues. After removal of 1 base from V and 6 bases from J, the junction contained 7 bases not matched to a gene. The CDR3 sequence is CASSLEGTSGRTGEQYF. The CDR3, as DNA: TGTGCCAGCAGCTTAGAAGGGACTAGCGGGAGGACGGGCGAGCAGTACTTC.

The chain employs TRBV29-1 and TRBJ2-3; TRBD1 matches at 9 bases. This CDR3 has 18 residues. Trimming removed 3 bases from V and 1 base from J; junction bases left unmatched: 14. Germline-derived CDR1 and CDR2 are SQVTM and ANQGSEA. CDR3 in amino acids: CSVDGTGTPDSGTDTQYF. CDR3 bases: TGCAGCGTTGACGGGACAGGGACTCCGGATTCGGGCACAGATACGCAGTATTTT.

V gene TRBV10-3 combines with J gene TRBJ1-3, with 7 bases matching TRBD1. Germline lookup yields CDR1 ENHRY and CDR2 SYGVKD. The CDR3 runs 14 residues. The V gene end was trimmed by 4 bases and the J gene end by 0 bases; junction bases not matched to a gene: 0. The CDR3 here is CAISGTGSGNTIYF. In DNA, the CDR3 is TGTGCCATCAGTGGGACAGGCTCTGGAAACACCATATATTTT.

This clone has a handful of counts. Sequence at one end of the junction differs from germline and may be a read error. The rearrangement links TRBV19 to TRBJ2-4, with D possibly TRBD1 on 5 matching bases. The germline gives CDR1 LNHDA, CDR2 SQIVND (reference sequence). The CDR3 loop spans 11 amino acids. The CDR3 region is CASSMGPSLNF. Here the CDR3 DNA reads TGTGCCAGTAGTATGGGGCCGTCCCTGAACTTC.

The V gene is TRBV7-8, the J gene TRBJ2-1, with 7 bases aligning to TRBD1. CDR3 length: 16 residues. CDR1 is SGHVS, CDR2 FQNEAQ, per germline. V lost 2 bases, J lost 2 bases, and 6 bases stayed unmatched. The DNA for the CDR3 is TGTGCCAGCAGCTTACAGGGGGTTCTGCCCTACAATGAGCAGTTCTTC. Encoded protein: CASSLQGVLPYNEQFF.

The chain couples TRBV9 to TRBJ2-2; D gene unclear. The CDR3 is made up of 15 amino acids. Germline V gene data show CDR1 as SGDLS and CDR2 as YYNGEE. Trimming removed 3 bases at V and 8 bases at J, with 17 bases between. The CDR3 protein is CASSGTNLPIGELFF. The DNA for the CDR3 is TGTGCCAGCAGCGGAACGAACCTCCCGATAGGGGAGCTGTTTTTT.

This clone has a count of ten or more. The chain carries TRBV25-1 and TRBJ2-5; 8 bases agree with TRBD1. This CDR3 has 15 amino acids. Germline loops: CDR1 MGHDK, CDR2 SYGVNS. The J segment lost 4 bases and the V segment lost 4 bases, leaving 8 bases of the junction unmatched. The CDR3 bases are TGTGCCAGCAGTGTCGGCGGACAGGGAGGAGAGACCCAGTACTTC. Encoded protein: CASSVGGQGGETQYF.

V gene TRBV29-1 combines with J gene TRBJ2-7; 11 nucleotides line up with TRBD1. Germline V CDR1 and CDR2: SQVTM, ANQGSEA. This CDR3 has 14 amino acids. Unmatched junction bases numbered 10, after V lost 7 bases and J lost 5 bases. The CDR3 nucleotides read TGCAGCGCCGCGGGGACAGGGGGAATCCACGAGCAGTACTTC. Protein sequence: CSAAGTGGIHEQYF.

This chain connects TRBV2 to TRBJ2-1, with 8 bases lining up with TRBD1. The J segment lost 1 base and the V segment lost 6 bases, leaving 8 bases of the junction unmatched. Germline V gene data show CDR1 as SNHLY and CDR2 as FYNNEI. This CDR3 spans 16 amino acids. CDR3 DNA: TGTGCCAGCAGACCGATGCAGGGGGCATCCTACAATGAGCAGTTCTTC. This gives the protein CASRPMQGASYNEQFF.

CDR3 nucleotides: TGCGCCAGCAGCCAAGTCTTAGGCATAAATGAGCAGTTCTTC. Translating gives CASSQVLGINEQFF. V and J are TRBV4-3 and TRBJ2-1; D gene ambiguous. The V and J ends lost 1 base and 7 bases respectively, with 11 bases between them. This CDR3 is built from 14 residues. From germline, CDR1 is LGHNA and CDR2 YSLEER.

The rearrangement joins TRBV7-8 to TRBJ2-3, with D perhaps TRBD1 (6 bases). Germline loops: CDR1 SGHVS, CDR2 FQNEAQ. This CDR3 is 14 amino acids long. The V gene lost 6 bases and the J gene lost 6 bases, with 16 bases spanning the gap. The CDR3 protein is CASSFAQRGDTQYF. CDR3 nucleotides: TGTGCCAGCAGTTTTGCCCAGAGGGGGGATACGCAGTATTTT. Using reference TRBV7-8 and TRBJ2-3 for the parts outside the CDR3, the full variable domain is GAGVSQSPRYKVAKRGQDVALRCDPISGHVSLFWYQQALGQGPEFLTYFQNEAQLDKSGLPSDRFFAERPEGSVSTLKIQRTQQEDSAVYLCASSFAQRGDTQYFGPGTRLTVL.

The chain employs TRBV10-3 and TRBJ2-1, with D maybe TRBD1 (6 bases). Deletions cut 4 bases from V and 7 bases from J, with 14 bases between. Germline V gene data show CDR1 as ENHRY and CDR2 as SYGVKD. This CDR3 is 14 amino acids long. CDR3 protein: CAISGTAGSNEQFF. CDR3 nucleotides: TGTGCCATCAGTGGGACAGCAGGAAGTAATGAGCAGTTCTTC.

This clone was detected only a few times. The V gene is TRBV29-1, the J gene TRBJ2-3; D is perhaps TRBD1 or TRBD2 (6 bases each). Germline values: CDR1 SQVTM, CDR2 ANQGSEA. V was shortened by 7 bases and J by 6 bases, with 17 bases between the two germline ends. The CDR3 is 13 amino acids. Written as DNA, the CDR3 is TGCAGCGGTCGTGAGGGGGGAGTGGATACGCAGTATTTT. The encoded protein is CSGREGGVDTQYF.

The chain recombines TRBV5-1 with TRBJ2-5; a possible D gene is TRBD2 (5 bases). The ends were cut back, 0 bases at V and 5 bases at J, with 8 bases in the middle. The germline V gene encodes CDR1 SGHRS and CDR2 YFSETQ. The CDR3 runs to 13 residues. The CDR3 DNA reads as TGCGCCAGCAGCTTGGAAAGGAGGGAGACCCAGTACTTC. Amino acid sequence: CASSLERRETQYF.